One and the same sample provided the 28 T cell receptor beta chains below, sequenced in a study of regulatory T cells in long-lasting Graves disease. Time point described: newly diagnosed GD, antithyroid drugs for less than 3 months. The TCR library was made from RNA that had been extracted from PBMCs in TRIzol. CDR3 regions were amplified by Arm-PCR using iRepertoire HTBI primers to build TCR beta libraries. TCRdb itself ran the multiplex PCR reads through MiXCR, one entry per CDR3 protein. The profile covers approximately 560,000 distinct CDR3 sequences, with approximately 16% appearing a single time and about 11% taken by the ten largest. These same data were also listed under a study on T cells in Graves' hyperthyroidism and ophthalmopathy.

The sample here was peripheral blood mononuclear cells (PBMCs), taken at new diagnosis, from a patient treated with antithyroid drugs. These receptors were collected from a man between 18 and 29 years old with Graves disease.

For this clonotype: A junction end diverges from the germline sequence, so it may reflect a read error. The chain employs TRBV27 and TRBJ2-1; 8 bases line up with TRBD2. The CDR3 is made up of 14 amino acids. CDR1 and CDR2 (germline): MNHEY, SMNVEV (reference sequence). This chain's CDR3 is CASSLVAGLDERLF. In DNA, the CDR3 is TGTGCCAGCAGTTTAGTAGCGGGATTGGATGAGCGGCTCTTC.

The chain is built from TRBV2 and TRBJ2-2, with 8 bases lining up with TRBD2. CDR1 and CDR2 from the germline V gene are SNHLY and FYNNEI. CDR3 length: 12 amino acids. J lost 6 bases, V lost 7 bases, and 1 base had no gene match. CDR3 sequence: CASMRGAGELFF. The CDR3 DNA follows: TGTGCCAGCATGCGGGGGGCCGGGGAGCTGTTTTTT.

This clonotype appeared a few times. The J gene is TRBJ1-1, the V gene TRBV12-3 or TRBV12-4; the D is unclear. V was pared by 8 bases and J by 3 bases, with 7 bases between. The CDR3 has 11 residues. Here the CDR3 DNA reads TGTGCCAGCGGGCCCTACACTGAAGCTTTCTTT. This gives the protein CASGPYTEAFF.

This clonotype was seen more than once but under ten times. The V call is TRBV5-1, the J call TRBJ2-5; maybe TRBD1 (6 bases). CDR3 length: 15 residues. Germline V gene data show CDR1 as SGHRS and CDR2 as YFSETQ. V lost 5 bases, J lost 4 bases, and 18 bases lay in between. The DNA for the CDR3 is TGCGCCAGCAGTGAGGACAGCCGGATAAGAGAGACCCAGTACTTC. This encodes CASSEDSRIRETQYF.

This clonotype was counted at least ten times. J is TRBJ2-3 and V is TRBV10-3; D might be TRBD1 (5 bases). V gave up 10 bases and J gave up 4 bases, with 12 bases separating them. Germline V gene sequence: CDR1 ENHRY, CDR2 SYGVKD. The length of the CDR3 is 12 residues. This CDR3 reads CATHQGADTQYF. The CDR3 nucleotides read TGTGCCACCCATCAGGGTGCAGATACGCAGTATTTT.

The sample holds many counts of this clonotype. The V call is TRBV29-1, the J call TRBJ2-7; D gene unclear. Trimming cost V 2 bases and J 2 bases, with 16 bases left between them. CDR1 and CDR2 (germline): SQVTM, ANQGSEA. The CDR3 length is 15 residues. CDR3 amino acids: CSVETPRTNTYEQYF. The CDR3, as DNA: TGCAGCGTTGAAACTCCTCGGACCAACACCTACGAGCAGTACTTC.

In this sample, this clonotype turned up a few times. The chain employs TRBV9 and TRBJ1-1; no firm D call. Per germline, CDR1 SGDLS and CDR2 YYNGEE. Trimming removed 0 bases at V and 2 bases at J, with 8 bases between. This CDR3 contains 14 residues. The CDR3 DNA follows: TGTGCCAGCAGCGTAGATGGGAGAAACACTGAAGCTTTCTTT. Its protein product is CASSVDGRNTEAFF.

This clonotype was observed a few times. The chain has TRBV18 and TRBJ1-1; maybe TRBD1 (5 bases). Germline V gene sequence: CDR1 KGHSH, CDR2 LQKENI. V shed 1 base and J shed 2 bases, with 8 bases lying between them. The length of the CDR3 is 14 residues. CDR3 coding DNA: TGTGCCAGCTCACCACTAGGGGTCAACACTGAAGCTTTCTTT. Translation gives CASSPLGVNTEAFF.

Ten or more counts support this clonotype. The chain couples TRBV27 to TRBJ2-7, with 7 bases fitting TRBD1. Germline CDR1 is MNHEY and CDR2 is SMNVEV (reference sequence). With 4 bases clipped from V and 4 bases from J, the junction kept 10 bases outside the gene matches. This CDR3 contains 15 residues. CDR3 residues: CASSSLSTGSYEQYF. As DNA, the CDR3 is TGTGCCAGCAGTTCCCTCTCGACAGGGAGTTACGAGCAGTACTTC.

This clonotype was detected ten times or more. The V call is TRBV7-9, the J call TRBJ1-1; TRBD1 might be the D (6 bases). V lost 3 bases and J 6 bases, leaving 14 bases between the germline ends. The CDR3 length is 14 residues. CDR1 and CDR2 (germline): SEHNR, FQNEAQ (reference sequence). CDR3 in DNA: TGTGCCAGCAGCTTTACAGGGTCCCTCGCTGAAGCTTTCTTT. This translates into CASSFTGSLAEAFF.

This clonotype was detected ten times or more. V and J are TRBV6-5 and TRBJ1-1; D unclear. The V end was cut by 0 bases, the J end by 0 bases, with 11 bases between. Germline lookup yields CDR1 MNHEY and CDR2 SVGAGI. The CDR3 is 16 amino acids. The CDR3 loop is CASSYSIGTLNTEAFF. DNA for the CDR3: TGTGCCAGCAGTTACTCGATCGGCACCTTGAACACTGAAGCTTTCTTT.

This clonotype showed up just a few times. A read error may produce the germline difference seen at one junction end. CDR3 residues: CASSLEVYRANTEAFF. CDR3 in DNA: TGCGCCAGCAGTTTGGAGGTCTACAGGGCTAACACTGAAGCTTTCTTT. V usage is TRBV5-1 and J usage is TRBJ1-1; possible D gene TRBD1, 6 bases. Germline CDR1 is SGHRS and CDR2 is YFSETQ. The CDR3 spans 16 residues.

The table lists this clonotype with a few counts. The rearrangement uses TRBV30 and TRBJ2-7; no definite D call. V was pared by 0 bases and J by 5 bases, with 8 bases between. The germline V gene encodes CDR1 GTSNPN and CDR2 SVGIG (reference sequence). The CDR3 is 12 residues long. Here the CDR3 DNA reads TGTGCCTGGAGTGTACTCGGCCACGAGCAGTACTTC. Protein sequence: CAWSVLGHEQYF.

This clonotype was detected only a few times. V and J are TRBV5-6 and TRBJ1-1; no reliable D call. The germline V and J ends were trimmed by 0 bases and 6 bases, with 15 bases remaining between them. This CDR3 comprises 15 residues. CDR1 is SGHDT and CDR2 is YYEEEE in the germline V gene. Here the CDR3 reads CASSLVGSRQAEAFF. Written as DNA, the CDR3 is TGTGCCAGCAGCTTGGTTGGTTCCAGGCAGGCTGAAGCTTTCTTT.

This clonotype occurred many times. The rearrangement uses TRBV6-2 or TRBV6-3 and TRBJ2-1; no definite D call. V was pared by 8 bases and J by 0 bases, with 8 bases between. CDR3 length: 13 amino acids. Per germline, CDR1 MNHEY and CDR2 SVGEGT. This CDR3 reads CASRLSSYNEQFF. The CDR3 region has the DNA TGTGCCAGCCGCTTGTCCTCCTACAATGAGCAGTTCTTC.

This clonotype was counted at least ten times. The chain couples TRBV27 to TRBJ2-7, with unresolved D. CDR3 length equals 15 residues. The germline V gene has CDR1 MNHEY and CDR2 SMNVEV (reference sequence). The germline V and J ends were trimmed by 6 bases and 0 bases, with 15 bases remaining between them. CDR3 region: CASSKPGRSSYEQYF. DNA of the CDR3: TGTGCCAGCAGCAAACCGGGCCGTAGCTCCTACGAGCAGTACTTC.

This sequence joins TRBV6-2 or TRBV6-3 and TRBJ2-3; D possibly corresponds to TRBD1 (6 bases). CDR3 length: 16 residues. Germline loops: CDR1 MNHEY, CDR2 SVGEGT. V lost 4 bases and J lost 8, with 22 bases in between. This CDR3 is CASSFQGMGFGGTQYF. CDR3 DNA: TGTGCCAGCAGTTTTCAGGGGATGGGGTTTGGTGGTACGCAGTATTTT.

The J gene is TRBJ1-5, the V gene TRBV19; TRBD1 agrees at 9 bases. CDR1 is LNHDA, CDR2 SQIVND, per germline (reference sequence). The CDR3 is 17 amino acids. The V and J ends lost 6 bases and 0 bases, in that order; junction bases with no gene match: 9. The CDR3: CASSRQGVQYSNQPQHF. The CDR3 DNA is TGTGCCAGTAGCAGACAGGGGGTCCAATATAGCAATCAGCCCCAGCATTTT.

This clonotype was recorded at least ten times. V and J are TRBV11-3 and TRBJ2-7; the match to TRBD1 covers 7 bases. J lost 1 base, V lost 6 bases, and 9 bases had no gene match. The germline gives CDR1 SGHNT, CDR2 YENEEA. The CDR3 totals 15 residues. The CDR3 loop reads CASSQPGQESYEQYF. The CDR3 DNA follows: TGTGCCAGCAGTCAACCAGGACAGGAATCCTACGAGCAGTACTTC.

In its sample, this clonotype was seen many times. The chain is built from TRBV4-2 and TRBJ2-7; 8 bases line up with TRBD2. With 4 bases clipped from V and 2 bases from J, the junction kept 7 bases outside the gene matches. Germline CDR1 is LGHNA and CDR2 is YNFKEQ. This CDR3 region has 15 residues. The CDR3 nucleotides are TGTGCCAGCAGCCCCATGACTAGCGCTACCTACGAGCAGTACTTC. Protein: CASSPMTSATYEQYF.

This chain connects TRBV18 to TRBJ2-2; D gene uncertain. The CDR3 runs to 13 residues. CDR1 is KGHSH and CDR2 is LQKENI in the germline V gene. The ends were cut back, 2 bases at V and 3 bases at J, with 4 bases in the middle. CDR3 coding DNA: TGTGCCAGCTCACCAGGGTACACCGGGGAGCTGTTTTTT. It codes for CASSPGYTGELFF.

The table lists this clonotype with a few counts. In DNA, the CDR3 is TGCAGTGCTAGGCCAGGACTAGCGGGAGGCACCGGGGAGCTGTTTTTT. It encodes CSARPGLAGGTGELFF. This chain connects TRBV20-1 to TRBJ2-2, with TRBD2 identical over 14 bases. Losses at the gene ends were 3 bases for V and 4 bases for J; bases not matched to a gene: 4. Germline values: CDR1 DFQATT, CDR2 SNEGSKA (reference sequence). The CDR3 is 16 residues long.

The chain uses TRBV3-1 and TRBJ1-1; 8 bases match TRBD1. This CDR3 is built from 17 residues. J lost 4 bases, V lost 0 bases, and 10 bases had no gene match. Germline V gene lookup returns CDR1 LGHDT and CDR2 YNNKEL (reference sequence). CDR3 in amino acids: CASSQEGSGGYGTEAFF. The CDR3 DNA is TGTGCCAGCAGCCAAGAAGGGTCAGGGGGCTATGGCACTGAAGCTTTCTTT. Full variable domain (rest looked up from reference TRBV3-1 and TRBJ1-1): DTAVSQTPKYLVTQMGNDKSIKCEQNLGHDTMYWYKQDSKKFLKIMFSYNNKELIINETVPNRFSPKSPDKAHLNLHINSLELGDSAVYFCASSQEGSGGYGTEAFFGQGTRLTVV.

The chain combines TRBV11-2 with TRBJ2-7; D might be TRBD1 (6 bases). The length of the CDR3 is 14 residues. V was pared by 5 bases and J by 0 bases, with 11 bases between. Per the germline V gene, CDR1 is SGHAT and CDR2 is FQNNGV. CDR3 bases: TGTGCCAGCAGCCCAACAGGGAACTCCTACGAGCAGTACTTC. Translating gives CASSPTGNSYEQYF.

This clonotype occurred many times. The chain uses TRBV28 and TRBJ2-3; TRBD2 is a possible D gene (7 bases). V shed 2 bases and J shed 4 bases, with 10 bases lying between them. The CDR3 length is 14 residues. Germline CDR1 and CDR2: MDHEN and SYDVKM. The CDR3 spells CASSLGGAADTQYF. In nucleotides, the CDR3 is TGTGCCAGCAGTTTAGGGGGGGCCGCAGATACGCAGTATTTT.

The chain combines TRBV19 with TRBJ2-1, with 14 bases that match TRBD2. The CDR3 has 17 amino acids. Germline V lookup: CDR1 LNHDA, CDR2 SQIVND (reference sequence). The V and J ends lost 6 bases and 2 bases, in that order; junction bases with no gene match: 6. The CDR3 is CASRGLAGVAAYNEQFF. In DNA, the CDR3 is TGTGCCAGTAGGGGACTAGCGGGAGTAGCGGCCTACAATGAGCAGTTCTTC.

This clonotype was seen a few times. The chain employs TRBV9 and TRBJ2-1; 7 bases fit TRBD1. The trim removed 0 bases at V and 8 bases at J, leaving 8 bases unmatched. The germline gives CDR1 SGDLS, CDR2 YYNGEE. This CDR3 spans 15 amino acids. CDR3 sequence (DNA): TGTGCCAGCAGCGTAGAGGACAGGTTTAGGGATGAGCAGTTCTTC. It is translated as CASSVEDRFRDEQFF.

This clonotype was observed many times. The chain combines TRBV6-1 with TRBJ2-2; 7 bases agree with TRBD1. After removal of 5 bases from V and 2 bases from J, the junction contained 17 bases not matched to a gene. This CDR3 has 19 amino acids. CDR1 and CDR2 from the germline V gene are MNHNS and SASEGT. The CDR3 reads CASSRLRQGGRYNTGELFF. The CDR3 bases are TGTGCCAGCAGTCGCCTTAGACAGGGTGGCAGGTATAACACCGGGGAGCTGTTTTTT.